The entry that follows covers one T cell receptor beta chain sequence. The target antigen is unknown. The CDR3 length is 14 residues. The V segment lost 7 bases and the J segment 8 bases; nucleotides outside the gene matches: 6. Germline V lookup: CDR1 WSHSY, CDR2 SAAADI. These data are taken from a study of CD4 T cells in relation to SARS-CoV-2 and coronaviruses. Profiled with immunoSEQ multiplex PCR; TCRdb holds only in-frame clones, not every one. This table has about 26,000 clones, roughly 73% appearing once. The unexposed donors gave CD4+ T cells in 2011-2018, prior to COVID-19. The cells were cultured for about ten days before CD4+ T cells were isolated.

This clonotype originated in a human donor in good health. The chain uses TRBV10-2 and TRBJ1-4; 11 bases fit TRBD1. The material sequenced was CD4+ T cells from PBMCs, cultured in vitro. The CDR3 DNA reads as TGCGCCAGCACCAACCGGGACAGGGGGGAAAAACTGTTTTTT. Its protein is CASTNRDRGEKLFF.